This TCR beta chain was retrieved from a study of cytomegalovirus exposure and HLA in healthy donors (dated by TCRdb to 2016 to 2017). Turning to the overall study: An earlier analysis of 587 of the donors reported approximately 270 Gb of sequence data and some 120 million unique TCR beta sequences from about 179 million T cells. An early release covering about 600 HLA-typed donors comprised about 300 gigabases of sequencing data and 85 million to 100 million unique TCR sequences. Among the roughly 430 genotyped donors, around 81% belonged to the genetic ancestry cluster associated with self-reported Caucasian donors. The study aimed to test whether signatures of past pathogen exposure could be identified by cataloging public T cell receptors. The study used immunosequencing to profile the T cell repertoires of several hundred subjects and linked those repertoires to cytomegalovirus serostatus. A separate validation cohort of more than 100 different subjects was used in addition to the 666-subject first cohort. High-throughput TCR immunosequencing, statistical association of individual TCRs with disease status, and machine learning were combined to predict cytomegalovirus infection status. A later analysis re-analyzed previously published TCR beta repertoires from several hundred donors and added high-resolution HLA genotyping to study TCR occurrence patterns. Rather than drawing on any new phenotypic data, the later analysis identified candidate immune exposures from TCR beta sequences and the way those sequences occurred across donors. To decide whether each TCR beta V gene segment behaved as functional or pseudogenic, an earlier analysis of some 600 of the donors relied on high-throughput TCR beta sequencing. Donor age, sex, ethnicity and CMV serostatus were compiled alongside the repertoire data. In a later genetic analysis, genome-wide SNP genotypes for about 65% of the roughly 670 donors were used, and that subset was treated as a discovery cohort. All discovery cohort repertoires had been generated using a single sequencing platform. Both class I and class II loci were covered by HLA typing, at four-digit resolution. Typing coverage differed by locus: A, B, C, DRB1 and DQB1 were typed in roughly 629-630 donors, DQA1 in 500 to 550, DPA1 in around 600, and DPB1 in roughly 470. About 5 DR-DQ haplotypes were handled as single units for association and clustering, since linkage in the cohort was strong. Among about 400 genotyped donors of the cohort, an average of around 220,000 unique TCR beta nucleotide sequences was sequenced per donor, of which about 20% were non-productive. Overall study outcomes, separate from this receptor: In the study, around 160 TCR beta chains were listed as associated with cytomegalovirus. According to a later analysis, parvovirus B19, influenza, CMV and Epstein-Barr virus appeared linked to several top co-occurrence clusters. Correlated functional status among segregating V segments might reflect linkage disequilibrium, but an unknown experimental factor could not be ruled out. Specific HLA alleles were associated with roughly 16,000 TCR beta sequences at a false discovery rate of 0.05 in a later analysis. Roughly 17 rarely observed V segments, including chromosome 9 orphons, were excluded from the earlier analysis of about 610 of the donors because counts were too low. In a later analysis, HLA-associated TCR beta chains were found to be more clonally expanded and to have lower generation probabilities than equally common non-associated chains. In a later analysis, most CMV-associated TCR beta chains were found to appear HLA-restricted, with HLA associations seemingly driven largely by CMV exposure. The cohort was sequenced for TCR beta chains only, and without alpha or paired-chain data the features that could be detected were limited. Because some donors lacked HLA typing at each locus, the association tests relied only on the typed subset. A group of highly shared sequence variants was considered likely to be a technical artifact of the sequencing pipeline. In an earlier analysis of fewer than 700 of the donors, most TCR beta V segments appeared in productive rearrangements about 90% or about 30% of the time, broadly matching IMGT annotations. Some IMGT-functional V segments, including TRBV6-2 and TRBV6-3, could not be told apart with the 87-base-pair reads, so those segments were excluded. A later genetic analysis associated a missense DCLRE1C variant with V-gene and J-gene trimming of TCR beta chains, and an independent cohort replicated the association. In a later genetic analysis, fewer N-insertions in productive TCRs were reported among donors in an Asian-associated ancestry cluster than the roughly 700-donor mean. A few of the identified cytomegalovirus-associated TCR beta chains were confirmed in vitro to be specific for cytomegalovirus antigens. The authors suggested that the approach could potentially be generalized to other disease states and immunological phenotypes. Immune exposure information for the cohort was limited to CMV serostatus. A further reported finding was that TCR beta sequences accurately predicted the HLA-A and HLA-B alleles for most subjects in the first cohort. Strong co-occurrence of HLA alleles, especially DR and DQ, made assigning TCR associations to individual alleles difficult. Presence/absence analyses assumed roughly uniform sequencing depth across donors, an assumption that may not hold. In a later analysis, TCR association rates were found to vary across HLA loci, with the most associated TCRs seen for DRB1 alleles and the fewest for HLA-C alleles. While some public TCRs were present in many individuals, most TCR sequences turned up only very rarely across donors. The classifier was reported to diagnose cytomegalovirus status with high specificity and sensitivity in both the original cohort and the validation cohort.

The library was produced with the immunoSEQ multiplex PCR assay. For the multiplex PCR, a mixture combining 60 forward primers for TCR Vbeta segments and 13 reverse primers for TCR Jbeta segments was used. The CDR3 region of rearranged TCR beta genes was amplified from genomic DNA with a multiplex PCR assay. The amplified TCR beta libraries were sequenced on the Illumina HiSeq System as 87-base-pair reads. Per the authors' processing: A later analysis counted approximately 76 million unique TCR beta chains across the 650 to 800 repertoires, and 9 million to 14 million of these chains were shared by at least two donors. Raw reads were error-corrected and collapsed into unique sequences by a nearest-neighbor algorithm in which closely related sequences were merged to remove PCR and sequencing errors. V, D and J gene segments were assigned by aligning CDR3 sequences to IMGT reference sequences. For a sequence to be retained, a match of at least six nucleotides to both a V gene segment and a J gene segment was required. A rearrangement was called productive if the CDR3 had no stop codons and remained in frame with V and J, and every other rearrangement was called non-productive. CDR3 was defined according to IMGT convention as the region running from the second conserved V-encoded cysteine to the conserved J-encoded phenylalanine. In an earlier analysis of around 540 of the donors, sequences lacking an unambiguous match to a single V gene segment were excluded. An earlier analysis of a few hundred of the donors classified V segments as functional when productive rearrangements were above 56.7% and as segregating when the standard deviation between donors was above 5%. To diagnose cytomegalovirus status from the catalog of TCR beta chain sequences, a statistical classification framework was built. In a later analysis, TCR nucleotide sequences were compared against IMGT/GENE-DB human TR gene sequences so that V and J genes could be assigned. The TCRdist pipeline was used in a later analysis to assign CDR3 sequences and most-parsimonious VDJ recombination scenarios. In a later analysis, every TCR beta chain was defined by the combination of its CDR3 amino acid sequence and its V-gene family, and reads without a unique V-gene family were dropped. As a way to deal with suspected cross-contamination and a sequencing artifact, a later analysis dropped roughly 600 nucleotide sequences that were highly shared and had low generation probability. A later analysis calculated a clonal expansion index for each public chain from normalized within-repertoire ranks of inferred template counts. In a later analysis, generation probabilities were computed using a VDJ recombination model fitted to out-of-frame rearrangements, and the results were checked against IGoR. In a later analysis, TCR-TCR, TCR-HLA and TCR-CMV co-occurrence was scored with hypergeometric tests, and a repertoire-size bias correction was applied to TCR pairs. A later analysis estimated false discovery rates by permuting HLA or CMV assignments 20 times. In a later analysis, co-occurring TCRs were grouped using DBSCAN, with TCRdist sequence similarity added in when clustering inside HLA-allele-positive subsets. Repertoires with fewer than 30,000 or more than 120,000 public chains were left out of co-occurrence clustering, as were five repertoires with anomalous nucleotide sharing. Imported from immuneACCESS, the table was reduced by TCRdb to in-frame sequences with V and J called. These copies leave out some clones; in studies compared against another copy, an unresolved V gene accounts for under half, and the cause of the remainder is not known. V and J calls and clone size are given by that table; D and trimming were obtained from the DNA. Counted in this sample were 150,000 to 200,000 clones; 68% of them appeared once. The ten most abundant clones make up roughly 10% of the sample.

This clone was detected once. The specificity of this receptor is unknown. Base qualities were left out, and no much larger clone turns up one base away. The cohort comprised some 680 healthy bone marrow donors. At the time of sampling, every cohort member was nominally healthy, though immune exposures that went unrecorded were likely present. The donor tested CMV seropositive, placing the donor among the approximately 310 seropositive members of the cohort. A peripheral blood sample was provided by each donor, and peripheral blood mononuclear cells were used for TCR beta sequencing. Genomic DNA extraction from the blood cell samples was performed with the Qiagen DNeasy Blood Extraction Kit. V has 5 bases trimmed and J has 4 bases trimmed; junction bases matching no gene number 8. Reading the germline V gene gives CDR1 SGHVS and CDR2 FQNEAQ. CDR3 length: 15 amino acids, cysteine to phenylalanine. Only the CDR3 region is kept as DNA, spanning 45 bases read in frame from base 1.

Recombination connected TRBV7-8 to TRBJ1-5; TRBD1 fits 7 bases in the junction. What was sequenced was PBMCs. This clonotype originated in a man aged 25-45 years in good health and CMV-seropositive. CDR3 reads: CASSGSGQPNQPQHF. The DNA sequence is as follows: TGTGCCAGCAGCGGATCGGGACAGCCTAATCAGCCCCAGCATTTT.